This passage covers 3 T cell receptor beta chains from one sample sequenced in a study of early T cells in non-severe SARS-CoV-2 infection. TCRdb ran MiXCR on the 5' RACE reads and lists one entry per CDR3 protein. The table includes 55,000 to 80,000 distinct CDR3 sequences, roughly 12% detected once. The sequencing used whole blood, collected at baseline. The receptors were sampled from an adult who was a healthcare worker with PCR-confirmed SARS-CoV-2 infection or an uninfected control (not recorded which).

This chain links TRBV6-6 with TRBJ2-6, with D perhaps TRBD1 (5 bases). Trimming pared 2 bases from V and 2 bases from J, leaving 25 bases between. Germline V gene lookup returns CDR1 MNHNY and CDR2 SVGAGI (reference sequence). The CDR3 sequence is 21 residues long. The CDR3 sequence is CASSYTIRSSQGNAGANVLTF. The CDR3 DNA follows: TGTGCCAGCAGTTACACCATTAGGAGTTCGCAGGGTAACGCTGGGGCCAACGTCCTGACTTTC.

J is TRBJ2-7 and V is TRBV4-3, with 7 bases matching TRBD1. The CDR3 is 14 residues long. The trim removed 1 base at V and 5 bases at J, leaving 5 bases unmatched. Germline CDR1 LGHNA, CDR2 YSLEER. The chain's CDR3 is CASSQGQGDDEQYF. CDR3 bases: TGCGCCAGCAGCCAAGGACAGGGTGACGACGAGCAGTACTTC.

The chain employs TRBV4-2 and TRBJ2-1, with TRBD2 identical over 10 bases. The germline V gene encodes CDR1 LGHNA and CDR2 YNFKEQ. The CDR3 extends over 17 amino acids. V trimming: 0 bases; J trimming: 0 bases; junction bases outside the gene matches: 2. The CDR3 spells CASSQEASGGSYNEQFF. CDR3 bases: TGTGCCAGCAGCCAAGAGGCTAGCGGGGGCTCCTACAATGAGCAGTTCTTC.